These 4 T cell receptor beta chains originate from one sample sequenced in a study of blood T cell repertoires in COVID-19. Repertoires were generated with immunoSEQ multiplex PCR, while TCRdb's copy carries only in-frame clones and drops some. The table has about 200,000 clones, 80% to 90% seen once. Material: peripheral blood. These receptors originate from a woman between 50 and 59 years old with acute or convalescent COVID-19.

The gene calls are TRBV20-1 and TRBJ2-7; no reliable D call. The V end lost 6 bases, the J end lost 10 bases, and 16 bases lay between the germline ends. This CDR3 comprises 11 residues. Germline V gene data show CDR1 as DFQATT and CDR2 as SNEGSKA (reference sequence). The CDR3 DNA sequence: TGCAGTGCCCATTTATCGAGCATACAGTACTTC. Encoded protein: CSAHLSSIQYF.

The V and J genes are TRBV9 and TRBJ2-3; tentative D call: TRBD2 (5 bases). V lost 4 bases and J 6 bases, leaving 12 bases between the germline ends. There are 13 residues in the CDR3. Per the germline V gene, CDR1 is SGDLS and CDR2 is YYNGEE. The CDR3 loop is CASSPAPGDTQYF. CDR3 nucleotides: TGTGCCAGCAGCCCCGCGCCGGGGGATACGCAGTATTTT. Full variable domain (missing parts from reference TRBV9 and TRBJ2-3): DSGVTQTPKHLITATGQRVTLRCSPRSGDLSVYWYQQSLDQGLQFLIQYYNGEERAKGNILERFSAQQFPDLHSELNLSSLELGDSALYFCASSPAPGDTQYFGPGTRLTVL.

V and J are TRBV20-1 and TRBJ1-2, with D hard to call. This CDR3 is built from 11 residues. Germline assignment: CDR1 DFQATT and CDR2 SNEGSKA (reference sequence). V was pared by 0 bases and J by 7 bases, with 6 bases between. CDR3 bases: TGCAGTGCTAGAGAAACCGGTGGCTACACCTTC. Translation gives CSARETGGYTF.

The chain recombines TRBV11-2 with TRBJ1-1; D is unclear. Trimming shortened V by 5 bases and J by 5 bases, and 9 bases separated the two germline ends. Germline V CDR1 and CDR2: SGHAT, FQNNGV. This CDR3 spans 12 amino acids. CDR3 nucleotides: TGTGCCAGCAGCCAAACGGGGACTGAAGCTTTCTTT. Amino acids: CASSQTGTEAFF.